The entry that follows covers one TCR beta chain sequence. Its antigen is not known. This sample is part of a study of T-cell memory formation after mild COVID-19. Study-level background: The study found TCR clusters largely donor specific.

The study, taken as a whole, reports: Clonal second-wave expansions that peaked on day 37 had unconfirmed SARS-CoV-2 specificity.

TCRdb fed the 5' RACE reads into MiXCR, producing one record per CDR3 protein. The sample holds about 200,000 distinct CDR3 sequences; around 9.5% are singletons and the top ten take 3.5% to 4%. The sequence derives from a man between 18 and 29 years old who had mild COVID-19 (a few samples of this study predate the infection). Cell type and time point are not known. The sequencing sample was made of PBMCs or a T cell subset sorted from them (not recorded which).

The CDR3 bases are TGTGCCAGCAGTGAATGGGGGCTAGCTGGAAACACCATATATTTT. It specifies CASSEWGLAGNTIYF. This chain joins TRBV25-1 and TRBJ1-3, with a tentative D call TRBD1 (6 bases). The CDR3 length is 15 residues. Germline-derived CDR1 and CDR2 are MGHDK and SYGVNS. Trimming cost V 1 base and J 2 bases, with 9 bases left between them. The variable domain in full, completed from reference TRBV25-1 and TRBJ1-3, reads EADIYQTPRYLVIGTGKKITLECSQTMGHDKMYWYQQDPGMELHLIHYSYGVNSTEKGDLSSESTVSRIRTEHFPLTLESARPSHTSQYLCASSEWGLAGNTIYFGEGSWLTVV.